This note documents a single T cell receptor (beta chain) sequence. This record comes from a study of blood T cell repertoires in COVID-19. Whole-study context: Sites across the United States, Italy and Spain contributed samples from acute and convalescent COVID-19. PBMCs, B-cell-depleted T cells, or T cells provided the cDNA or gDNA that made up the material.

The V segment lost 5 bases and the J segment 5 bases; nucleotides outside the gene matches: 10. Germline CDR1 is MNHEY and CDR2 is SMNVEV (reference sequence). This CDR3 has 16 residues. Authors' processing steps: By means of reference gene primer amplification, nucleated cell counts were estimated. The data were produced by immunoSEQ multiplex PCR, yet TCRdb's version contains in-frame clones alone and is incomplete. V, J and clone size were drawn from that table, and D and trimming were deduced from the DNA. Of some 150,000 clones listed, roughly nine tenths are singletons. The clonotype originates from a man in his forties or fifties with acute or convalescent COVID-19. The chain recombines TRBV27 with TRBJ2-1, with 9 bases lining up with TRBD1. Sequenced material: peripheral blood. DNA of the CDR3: TGTGCCAGCAGTAGCCGGGACAGGGATTTCCACAATGAGCAGTTCTTC. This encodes CASSSRDRDFHNEQFF.